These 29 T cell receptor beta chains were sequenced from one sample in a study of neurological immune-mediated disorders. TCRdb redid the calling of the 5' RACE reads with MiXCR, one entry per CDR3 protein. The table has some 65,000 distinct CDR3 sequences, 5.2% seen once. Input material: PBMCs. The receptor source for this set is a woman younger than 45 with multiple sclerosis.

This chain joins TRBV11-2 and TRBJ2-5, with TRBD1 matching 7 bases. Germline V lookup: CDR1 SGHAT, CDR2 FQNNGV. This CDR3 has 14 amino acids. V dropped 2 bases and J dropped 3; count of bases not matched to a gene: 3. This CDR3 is CASSLITGEETQYF. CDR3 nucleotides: TGTGCCAGCAGCTTAATCACAGGGGAAGAGACCCAGTACTTC.

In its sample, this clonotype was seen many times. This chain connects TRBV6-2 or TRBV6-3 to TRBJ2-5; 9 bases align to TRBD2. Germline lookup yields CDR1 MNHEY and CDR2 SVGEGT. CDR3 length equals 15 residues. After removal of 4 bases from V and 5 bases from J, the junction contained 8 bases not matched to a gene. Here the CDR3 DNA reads TGTGCCAGCAGTTCCGGGACTAGCAACCTCGAGACCCAGTACTTC. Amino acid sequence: CASSSGTSNLETQYF.

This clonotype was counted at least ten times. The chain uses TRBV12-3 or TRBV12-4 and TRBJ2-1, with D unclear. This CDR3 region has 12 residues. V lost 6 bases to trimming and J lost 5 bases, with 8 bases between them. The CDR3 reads CASSPGNNEQFF. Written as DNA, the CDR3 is TGTGCCAGCAGCCCTGGGAACAATGAGCAGTTCTTC.

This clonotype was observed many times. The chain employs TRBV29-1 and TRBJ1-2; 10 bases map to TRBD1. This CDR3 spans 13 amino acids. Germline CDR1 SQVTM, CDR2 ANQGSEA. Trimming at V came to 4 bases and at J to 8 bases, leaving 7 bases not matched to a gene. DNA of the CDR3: TGCAGCGTTGGGGACAGGGGCACAGAGGGCTACACCTTC. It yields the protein CSVGDRGTEGYTF. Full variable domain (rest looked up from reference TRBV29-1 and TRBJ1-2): SAVISQKPSRDICQRGTSLTIQCQVDSQVTMMFWYRQQPGQSLTLIATANQGSEATYESGFVIDKFPISRPNLTFSTLTVSNMSPEDSSIYLCSVGDRGTEGYTFGSGTRLTVV.

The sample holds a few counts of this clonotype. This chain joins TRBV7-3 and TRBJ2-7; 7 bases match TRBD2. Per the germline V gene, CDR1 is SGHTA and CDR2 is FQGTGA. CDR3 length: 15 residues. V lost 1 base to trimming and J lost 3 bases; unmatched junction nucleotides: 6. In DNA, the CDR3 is TGTGCCAGCAGCTTAAACCTGGGCGGGGGCTACGAGCAGTACTTC. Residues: CASSLNLGGGYEQYF. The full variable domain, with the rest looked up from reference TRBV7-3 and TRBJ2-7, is GAGVSQTPSNKVTEKGKYVELRCDPISGHTALYWYRQSLGQGPEFLIYFQGTGAADDSGLPNDRFFAVRPEGSVSTLKIQRTERGDSAVYLCASSLNLGGGYEQYFGPGTRLTVT.

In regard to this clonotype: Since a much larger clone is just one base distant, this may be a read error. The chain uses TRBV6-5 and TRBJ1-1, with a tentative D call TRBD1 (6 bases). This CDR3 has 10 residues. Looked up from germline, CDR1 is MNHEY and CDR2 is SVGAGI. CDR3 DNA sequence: TGTGTCAGCAGGGGTACTGAAGCTTTCTTT. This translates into CVSRGTEAFF.

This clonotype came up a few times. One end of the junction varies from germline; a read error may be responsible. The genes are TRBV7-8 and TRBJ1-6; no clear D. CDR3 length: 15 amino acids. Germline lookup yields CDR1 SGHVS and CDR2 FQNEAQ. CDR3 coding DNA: TGTGCCAGCAGCTTAGGAGGGCGGATAAATTCACCCCTCAACTTT. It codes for CASSLGGRINSPLNF.

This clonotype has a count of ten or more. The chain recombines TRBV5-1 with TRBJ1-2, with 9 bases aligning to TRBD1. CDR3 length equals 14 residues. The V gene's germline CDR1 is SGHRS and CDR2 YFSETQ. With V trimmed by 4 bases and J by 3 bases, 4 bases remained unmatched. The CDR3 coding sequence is TGCGCCAGCAGCCCTGGACAGGGGTACTATGGCTACACCTTC. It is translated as CASSPGQGYYGYTF.

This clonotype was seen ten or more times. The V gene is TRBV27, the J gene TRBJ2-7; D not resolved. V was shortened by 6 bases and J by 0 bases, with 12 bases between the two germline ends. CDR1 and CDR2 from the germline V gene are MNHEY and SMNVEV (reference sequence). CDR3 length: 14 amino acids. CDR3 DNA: TGTGCCAGCAGCCCTTACTCGAACTCCTACGAGCAGTACTTC. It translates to CASSPYSNSYEQYF.

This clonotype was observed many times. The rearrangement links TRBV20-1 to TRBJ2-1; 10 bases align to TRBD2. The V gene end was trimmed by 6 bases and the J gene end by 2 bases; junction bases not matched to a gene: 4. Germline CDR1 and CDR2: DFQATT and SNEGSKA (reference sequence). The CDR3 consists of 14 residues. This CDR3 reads CSAPLAGPYNEQFF. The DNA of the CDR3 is TGCAGTGCGCCACTAGCGGGGCCCTACAATGAGCAGTTCTTC.

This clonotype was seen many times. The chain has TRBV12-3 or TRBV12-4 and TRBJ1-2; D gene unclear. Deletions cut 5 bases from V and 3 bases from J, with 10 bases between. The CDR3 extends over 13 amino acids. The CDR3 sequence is CASSPDIYYGYTF. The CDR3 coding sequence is TGTGCCAGCAGTCCCGACATCTACTATGGCTACACCTTC.

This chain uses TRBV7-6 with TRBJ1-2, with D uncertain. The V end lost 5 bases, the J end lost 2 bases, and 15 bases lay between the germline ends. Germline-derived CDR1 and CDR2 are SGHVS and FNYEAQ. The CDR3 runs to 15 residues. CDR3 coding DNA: TGTGCCAGCAGCCCCCAGAGCCGAACCAACTATGGCTACACCTTC. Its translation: CASSPQSRTNYGYTF.

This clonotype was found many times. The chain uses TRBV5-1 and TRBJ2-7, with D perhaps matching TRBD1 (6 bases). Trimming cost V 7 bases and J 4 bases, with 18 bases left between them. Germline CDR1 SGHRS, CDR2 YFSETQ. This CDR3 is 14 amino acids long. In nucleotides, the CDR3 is TGCGCCAGCGGCCCAGGGGTATATGGTTACGAGCAGTACTTC. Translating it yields CASGPGVYGYEQYF.

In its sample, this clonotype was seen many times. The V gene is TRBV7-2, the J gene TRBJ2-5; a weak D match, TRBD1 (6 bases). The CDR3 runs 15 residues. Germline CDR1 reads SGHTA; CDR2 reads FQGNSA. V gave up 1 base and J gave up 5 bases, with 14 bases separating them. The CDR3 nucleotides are TGTGCCAGCAGCTTAGGACCAACAGGGCGGGAGACCCAGTACTTC. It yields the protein CASSLGPTGRETQYF. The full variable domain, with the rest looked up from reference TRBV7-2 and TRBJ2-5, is GAGVSQSPSNKVTEKGKDVELRCDPISGHTALYWYRQSLGQGLEFLIYFQGNSAPDKSGLPSDRFSAERTGGSVSTLTIQRTQQEDSAVYLCASSLGPTGRETQYFGPGTRLLVL.

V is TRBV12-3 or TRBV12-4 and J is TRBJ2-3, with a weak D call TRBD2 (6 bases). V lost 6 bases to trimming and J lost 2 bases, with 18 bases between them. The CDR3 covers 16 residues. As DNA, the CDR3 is TGTGCCAGCAGCTCTCCTCCTAGCGAACCCACAGATACGCAGTATTTT. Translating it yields CASSSPPSEPTDTQYF.

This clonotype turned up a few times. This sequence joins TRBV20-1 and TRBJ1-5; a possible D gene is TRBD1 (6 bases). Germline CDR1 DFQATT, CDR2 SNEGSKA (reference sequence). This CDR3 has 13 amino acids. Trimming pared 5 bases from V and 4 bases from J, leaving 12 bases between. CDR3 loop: CSAAPGTNQPQHF. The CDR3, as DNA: TGCAGTGCTGCCCCGGGGACAAATCAGCCCCAGCATTTT.

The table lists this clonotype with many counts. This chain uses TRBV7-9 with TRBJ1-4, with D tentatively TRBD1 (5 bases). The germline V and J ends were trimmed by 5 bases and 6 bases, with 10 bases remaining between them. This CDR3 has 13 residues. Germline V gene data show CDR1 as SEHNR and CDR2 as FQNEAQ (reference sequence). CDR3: CASSPRTYEKLFF. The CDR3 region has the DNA TGTGCCAGCAGCCCTCGGACATATGAAAAACTGTTTTTT.

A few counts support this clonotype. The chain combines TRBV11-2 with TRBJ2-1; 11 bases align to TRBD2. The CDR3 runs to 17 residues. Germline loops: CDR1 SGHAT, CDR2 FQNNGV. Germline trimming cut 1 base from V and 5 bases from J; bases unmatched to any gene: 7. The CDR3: CASSLGSGGAVNNEQFF. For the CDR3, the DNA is TGTGCCAGCAGCTTAGGTAGCGGGGGGGCTGTTAACAATGAGCAGTTCTTC.

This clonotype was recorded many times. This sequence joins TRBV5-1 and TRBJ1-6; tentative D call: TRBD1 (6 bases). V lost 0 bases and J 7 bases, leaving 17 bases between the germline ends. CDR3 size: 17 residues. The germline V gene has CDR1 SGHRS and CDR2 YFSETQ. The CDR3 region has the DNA TGCGCCAGCAGCTTGGCCGATGCGGGGGCGAGAAATTCACCCCTCCACTTT. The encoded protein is CASSLADAGARNSPLHF.

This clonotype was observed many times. This CDR3 reads CAISEDRGRANYGYTF. The CDR3 bases are TGTGCCATCAGTGAGGACAGGGGAAGGGCTAACTATGGCTACACCTTC. This chain connects TRBV10-3 to TRBJ1-2; 8 nucleotides align to TRBD1. CDR3 size: 16 residues. Germline loops: CDR1 ENHRY, CDR2 SYGVKD. V lost 2 bases, J lost 0 bases, and 5 bases stayed unmatched.

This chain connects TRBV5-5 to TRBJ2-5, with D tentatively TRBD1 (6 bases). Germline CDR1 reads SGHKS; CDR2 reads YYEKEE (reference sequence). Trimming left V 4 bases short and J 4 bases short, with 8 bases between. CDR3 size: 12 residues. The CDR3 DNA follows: TGTGCCAGCAGCACGACAGGAGAGACCCAGTACTTC. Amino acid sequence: CASSTTGETQYF.

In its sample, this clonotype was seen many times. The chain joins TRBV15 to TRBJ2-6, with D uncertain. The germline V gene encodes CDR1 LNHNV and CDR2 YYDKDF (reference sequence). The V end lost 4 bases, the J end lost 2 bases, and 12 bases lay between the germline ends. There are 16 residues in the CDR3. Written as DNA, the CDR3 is TGTGCCACCAGCAAGAGTTGGGGTACTGGGGCCAACGTCCTGACTTTC. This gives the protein CATSKSWGTGANVLTF.

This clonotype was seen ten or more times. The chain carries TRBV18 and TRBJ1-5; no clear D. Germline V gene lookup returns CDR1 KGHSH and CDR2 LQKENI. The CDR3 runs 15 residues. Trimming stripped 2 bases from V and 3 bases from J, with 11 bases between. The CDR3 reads CASSPTRQNNQPQHF. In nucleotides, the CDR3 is TGTGCCAGCTCACCAACTAGGCAGAACAATCAGCCCCAGCATTTT.

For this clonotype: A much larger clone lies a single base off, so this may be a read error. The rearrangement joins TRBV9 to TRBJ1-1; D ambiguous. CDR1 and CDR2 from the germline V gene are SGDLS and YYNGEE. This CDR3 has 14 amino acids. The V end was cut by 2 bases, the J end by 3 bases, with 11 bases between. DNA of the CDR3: TGTGCCAGCAGCGTCATGGAAAGCTACACTGAAGCTTTCTTT. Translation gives CASSVMESYTEAFF.

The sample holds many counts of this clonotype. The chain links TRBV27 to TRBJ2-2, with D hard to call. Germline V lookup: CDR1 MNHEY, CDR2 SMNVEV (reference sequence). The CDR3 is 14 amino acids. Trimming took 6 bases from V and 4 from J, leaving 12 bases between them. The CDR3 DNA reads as TGTGCCAGCAGGGTTTCTAAAACCACCGGGGAGCTGTTTTTT. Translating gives CASRVSKTTGELFF.

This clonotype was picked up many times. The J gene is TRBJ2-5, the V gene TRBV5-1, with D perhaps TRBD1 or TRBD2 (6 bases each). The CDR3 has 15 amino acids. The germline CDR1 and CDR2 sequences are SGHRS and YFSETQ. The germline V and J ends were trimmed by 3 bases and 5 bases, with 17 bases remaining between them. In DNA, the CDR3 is TGCGCCAGCAGCTCCTCTGAGGGGGGCCTCGAGACCCAGTACTTC. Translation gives CASSSSEGGLETQYF.

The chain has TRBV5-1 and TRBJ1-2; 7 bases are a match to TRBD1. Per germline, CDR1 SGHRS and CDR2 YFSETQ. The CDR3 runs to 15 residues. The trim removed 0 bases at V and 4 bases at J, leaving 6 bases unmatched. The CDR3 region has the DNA TGCGCCAGCAGCTTGGTAGGGGGCTCGGCCTATGGCTACACCTTC. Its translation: CASSLVGGSAYGYTF.

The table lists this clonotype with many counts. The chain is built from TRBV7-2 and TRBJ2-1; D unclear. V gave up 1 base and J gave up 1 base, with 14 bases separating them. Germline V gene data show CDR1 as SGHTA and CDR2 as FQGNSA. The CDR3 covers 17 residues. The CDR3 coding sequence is TGTGCCAGCAGCTTAGTTCCCTCTAGAATTTCCTACAATGAGCAGTTCTTC. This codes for CASSLVPSRISYNEQFF.

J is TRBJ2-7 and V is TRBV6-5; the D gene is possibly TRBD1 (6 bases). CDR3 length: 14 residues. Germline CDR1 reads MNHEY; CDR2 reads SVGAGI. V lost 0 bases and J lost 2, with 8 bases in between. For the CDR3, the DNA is TGTGCCAGCAGTTACTCGAGACAGGCCTACGAGCAGTACTTC. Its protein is CASSYSRQAYEQYF.